This T cell receptor beta chain was identified during a study of low-dose radiotherapy and immunotherapy resistance in tumors. Across the study: The schedule for Cohort 2 used 1 Gy per fraction every two weeks, which added up to 13 Gy over 26 weeks.

Germline CDR1 SEHNR, CDR2 FQNEAQ (reference sequence). This CDR3 spans 13 amino acids. Between the trimmed V and J ends, which lost 3 bases and 8 bases, there was a span of 13 bases. Gene-specific TRAV and TRBV primers were used for first-strand cDNA, covering alpha and beta chains. It was with a constant-region primer and a V-primer adapter that TCRs were amplified over 20 PCR cycles. TCRdb itself ran the reads through MiXCR, one entry per CDR3 protein. This sample has around 68,000 distinct CDR3 sequences, with 26% found just once. Specified time point: before trial treatment. The J gene is TRBJ1-2, the V gene TRBV7-9; D uncertain. Specimen: PBMCs, collected before treatment. The sequence derives from a male donor with rectosigmoid adenocarcinoma. The CDR3 protein is CASSLGPAGGYTF. DNA of the CDR3: TGTGCCAGCAGCTTGGGCCCTGCGGGGGGCTACACCTTC. Filled out from reference TRBV7-9 and TRBJ1-2, the complete variable domain reads DTGVSQNPRHKITKRGQNVTFRCDPISEHNRLYWYRQTLGQGPEFLTYFQNEAQLEKSRLLSDRFSAERPKGSFSTLEIQRTEQGDSAMYLCASSLGPAGGYTFGSGTRLTVV.